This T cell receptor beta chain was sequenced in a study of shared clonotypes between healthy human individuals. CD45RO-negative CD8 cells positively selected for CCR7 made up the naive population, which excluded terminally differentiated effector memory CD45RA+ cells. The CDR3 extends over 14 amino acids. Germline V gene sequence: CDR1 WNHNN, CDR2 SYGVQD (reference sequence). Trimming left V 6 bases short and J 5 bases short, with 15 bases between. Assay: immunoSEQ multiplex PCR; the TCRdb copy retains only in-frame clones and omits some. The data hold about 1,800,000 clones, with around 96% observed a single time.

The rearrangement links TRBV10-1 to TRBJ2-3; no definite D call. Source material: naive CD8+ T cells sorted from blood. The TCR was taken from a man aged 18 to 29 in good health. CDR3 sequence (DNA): TGCGCCAGCAGCCCCCGGACCCCGGGAGATACGCAGTATTTT. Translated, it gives CASSPRTPGDTQYF.